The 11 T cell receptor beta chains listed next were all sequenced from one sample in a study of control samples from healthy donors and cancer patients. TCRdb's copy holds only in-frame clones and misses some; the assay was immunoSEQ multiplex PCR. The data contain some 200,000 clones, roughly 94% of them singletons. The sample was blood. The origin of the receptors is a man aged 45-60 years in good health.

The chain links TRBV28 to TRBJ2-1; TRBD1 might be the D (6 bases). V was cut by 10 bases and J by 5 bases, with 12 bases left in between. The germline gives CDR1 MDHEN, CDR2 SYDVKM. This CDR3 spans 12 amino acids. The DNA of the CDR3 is TGTGCCACCAACAGGGAAAACAATGAGCAGTTCTTC. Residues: CATNRENNEQFF.

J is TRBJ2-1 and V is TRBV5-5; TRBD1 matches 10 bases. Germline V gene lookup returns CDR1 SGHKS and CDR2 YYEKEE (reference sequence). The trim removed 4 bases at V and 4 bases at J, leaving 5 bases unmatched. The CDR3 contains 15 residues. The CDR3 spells CASSTGTGVYNEQFF. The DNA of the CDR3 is TGTGCCAGCAGCACCGGGACAGGGGTATACAATGAGCAGTTCTTC. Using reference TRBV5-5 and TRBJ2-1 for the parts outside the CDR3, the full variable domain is DAGVTQSPTHLIKTRGQQVTLRCSPISGHKSVSWYQQVLGQGPQFIFQYYEKEERGRGNFPDRFSARQFPNYSSELNVNALLLGDSALYLCASSTGTGVYNEQFFGPGTRLTVL.

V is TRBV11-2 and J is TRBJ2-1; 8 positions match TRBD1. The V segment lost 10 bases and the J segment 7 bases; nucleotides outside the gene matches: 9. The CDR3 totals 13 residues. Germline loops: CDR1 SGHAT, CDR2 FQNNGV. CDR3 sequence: CANRGQGANEQFF. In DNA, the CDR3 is TGTGCCAACCGGGGGCAGGGGGCGAATGAGCAGTTCTTC.

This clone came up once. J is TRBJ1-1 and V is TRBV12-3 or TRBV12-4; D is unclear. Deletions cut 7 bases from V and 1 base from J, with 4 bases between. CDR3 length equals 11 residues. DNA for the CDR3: TGTGCCAGCAACTCGAACACTGAAGCTTTCTTT. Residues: CASNSNTEAFF.

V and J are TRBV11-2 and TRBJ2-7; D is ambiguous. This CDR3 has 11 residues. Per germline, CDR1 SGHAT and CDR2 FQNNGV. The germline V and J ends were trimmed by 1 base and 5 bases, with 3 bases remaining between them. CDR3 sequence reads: CASSLVHEQYF. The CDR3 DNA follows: TGTGCCAGCAGCTTAGTTCACGAGCAGTACTTC.

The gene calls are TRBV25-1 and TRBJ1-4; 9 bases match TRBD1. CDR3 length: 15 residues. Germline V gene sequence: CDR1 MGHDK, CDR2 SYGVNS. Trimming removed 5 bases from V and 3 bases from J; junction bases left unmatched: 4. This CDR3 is CASSLQGASNEKLFF. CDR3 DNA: TGTGCCAGCAGTTTACAGGGGGCATCTAATGAAAAACTGTTTTTT.

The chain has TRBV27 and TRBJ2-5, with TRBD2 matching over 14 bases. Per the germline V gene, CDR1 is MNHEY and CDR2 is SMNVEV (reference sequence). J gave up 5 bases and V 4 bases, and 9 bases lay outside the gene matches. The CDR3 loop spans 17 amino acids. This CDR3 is CASSSRLAGGPGETQYF. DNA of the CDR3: TGTGCCAGCAGTTCTCGACTAGCGGGGGGGCCTGGGGAGACCCAGTACTTC.

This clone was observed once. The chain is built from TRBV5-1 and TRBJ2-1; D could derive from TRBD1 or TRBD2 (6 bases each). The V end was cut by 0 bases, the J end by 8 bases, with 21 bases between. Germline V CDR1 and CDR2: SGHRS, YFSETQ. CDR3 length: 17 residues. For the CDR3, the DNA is TGCGCCAGCAGCTTGGATCAGGTCGGGGGCGCGATGGATGAGCAGTTCTTC. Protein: CASSLDQVGGAMDEQFF. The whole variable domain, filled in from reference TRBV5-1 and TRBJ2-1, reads KAGVTQTPRYLIKTRGQQVTLSCSPISGHRSVSWYQQTPGQGLQFLFEYFSETQRNKGNFPGRFSGRQFSNSRSEMNVSTLELGDSALYLCASSLDQVGGAMDEQFFGPGTRLTVL.

CDR3 sequence reads: CASSLDTYGYTF. CDR3 bases: TGTGCCAGCAGCTTAGACACTTATGGCTACACCTTC. This chain links TRBV7-2 with TRBJ1-2; D remains unclear. V shed 1 base and J shed 5 bases, with 5 bases lying between them. The CDR3 extends over 12 amino acids. Germline CDR1 is SGHTA and CDR2 is FQGNSA. Full variable domain (remainder filled in from reference TRBV7-2 and TRBJ1-2): GAGVSQSPSNKVTEKGKDVELRCDPISGHTALYWYRQSLGQGLEFLIYFQGNSAPDKSGLPSDRFSAERTGGSVSTLTIQRTQQEDSAVYLCASSLDTYGYTFGSGTRLTVV.

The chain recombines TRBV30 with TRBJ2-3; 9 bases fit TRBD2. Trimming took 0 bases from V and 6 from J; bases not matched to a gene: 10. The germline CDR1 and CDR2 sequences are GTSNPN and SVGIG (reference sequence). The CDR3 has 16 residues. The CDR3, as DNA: TGTGCCTGGAGTGTAGGAATGCGGGGGGGCCCGGATACGCAGTATTTT. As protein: CAWSVGMRGGPDTQYF.

The CDR3 reads CASSVGQGYSPLHF. The DNA for the CDR3 is TGTGCCAGCAGTGTCGGACAGGGATATTCACCCCTCCACTTT. This chain uses TRBV2 with TRBJ1-6, with 8 bases identical to TRBD1. J gave up 8 bases and V 4 bases, and 4 bases lay outside the gene matches. Looked up from germline, CDR1 is SNHLY and CDR2 is FYNNEI. The CDR3 totals 14 residues.